This T cell receptor (beta chain) was recorded in a study of control samples from healthy donors and cancer patients. The V end lost 1 base, the J end lost 0 bases, and 16 bases lay between the germline ends. The CDR3 sequence is 18 residues long. Germline-derived CDR1 and CDR2 are MNHEY and SMNVEV (reference sequence). Here immunoSEQ multiplex PCR was the method, and the copy in TCRdb shows in-frame clones only, minus some. The sample has approximately 100,000 clones, about 89% seen once. The V and J genes are TRBV27 and TRBJ2-1; D possibly uses TRBD1 or TRBD2 (5 bases each). This clonotype was obtained from a woman aged 45-65 years in good health. Sample: blood. Here the CDR3 reads CASSLYPPTGGSYNEQFF. The CDR3 DNA reads as TGTGCCAGCAGTTTATACCCCCCCACAGGAGGCTCCTACAATGAGCAGTTCTTC.